The 27 T cell receptor beta chains reported below all come from one sample, sequenced in a study of T cell changes during pregnancy in multiple sclerosis. Repertoires were generated with immunoSEQ multiplex PCR, while TCRdb's copy carries only in-frame clones and drops some. The sample carries under 70,000 clones, over 80% recorded once. The sequencing here drew on CD4+ T cells from peripheral blood mononuclear cells, taken after pregnancy. The source of these receptors is a female donor with multiple sclerosis, enrolled in a pregnancy study.

The rearrangement links TRBV7-9 to TRBJ1-2; D might be TRBD1 (6 bases). This CDR3 is 16 amino acids long. Germline V CDR1 and CDR2: SEHNR, FQNEAQ (reference sequence). Trimming pared 5 bases from V and 4 bases from J, leaving 20 bases between. CDR3: CASSPGVASGAYGYTF. CDR3 bases: TGTGCCAGCAGCCCCGGGGTTGCGTCAGGGGCCTATGGCTACACCTTC.

In its sample, this clone was seen a few times. The rearrangement joins TRBV30 to TRBJ1-5, with D possibly being TRBD1 (6 bases). Germline-derived CDR1 and CDR2 are GTSNPN and SVGIG (reference sequence). The CDR3 loop spans 12 amino acids. Trimming left V 5 bases short and J 4 bases short, with 9 bases between. The CDR3 loop is CAWGDTNQPQHF. The CDR3 nucleotides are TGTGCCTGGGGGGACACGAATCAGCCCCAGCATTTT. The full variable domain, in which reference TRBV30 and TRBJ1-5 provide the parts outside the CDR3, is SQTIHQWPATLVQPVGSPLSLECTVEGTSNPNLYWYRQAAGRGLQLLFYSVGIGQISSEVPQNLSASRPQDRQFILSSKKLLLSDSGFYLCAWGDTNQPQHFGDGTRLSIL.

The chain carries TRBV4-2 and TRBJ2-3; 10 bases fit TRBD2. Germline V gene sequence: CDR1 LGHNA, CDR2 YNFKEQ. The CDR3 runs 16 residues. With V trimmed by 1 base and J by 6 bases, 7 bases remained unmatched. Here the CDR3 reads CASSQGASGGSDTQYF. Here the CDR3 DNA reads TGTGCCAGCAGCCAAGGGGCTAGCGGGGGTTCGGATACGCAGTATTTT.

This chain connects TRBV29-1 to TRBJ2-5; 9 nucleotides match TRBD1. CDR1 is SQVTM and CDR2 is ANQGSEA in the germline V gene. The length of the CDR3 is 14 residues. V dropped 4 bases and J dropped 3; count of bases not matched to a gene: 6. CDR3 DNA: TGCAGCGTTGGGGGGACAGGGACGGAAGAGACCCAGTACTTC. It encodes CSVGGTGTEETQYF.

The chain uses TRBV7-2 and TRBJ2-1, with 8 bases that match TRBD2. V shed 4 bases and J 5 bases; nucleotides not matched to a gene: 7. CDR1 is SGHTA and CDR2 is FQGNSA in the germline V gene. CDR3 size: 15 residues. The CDR3, as DNA: TGTGCCAGCAGCTCCCCTGAGCGGGGGAACAATGAGCAGTTCTTC. Its translation is CASSSPERGNNEQFF.

The V call is TRBV11-1, the J call TRBJ2-2, with 8 bases aligning to TRBD2. The CDR3 extends over 14 amino acids. V lost 2 bases, J lost 8 bases, and 4 bases stayed unmatched. Germline V CDR1 and CDR2: SGHAT, FQDESV (reference sequence). This chain's CDR3 is CASSLSRGRGELFF. The CDR3 nucleotides read TGTGCCAGCAGCTTATCTCGCGGGAGGGGGGAGCTGTTTTTT.

The chain is built from TRBV6-5 and TRBJ2-7; the D is unclear. The length of the CDR3 is 16 residues. V lost 1 base, J lost 6 bases, and 19 bases lay in between. Germline-derived CDR1 and CDR2 are MNHEY and SVGAGI. For the CDR3, the DNA is TGTGCCAGCAGTTACTTGATTAGACCGGGTGCTAGCGAGCAGTACTTC. Its protein product is CASSYLIRPGASEQYF.

The chain uses TRBV5-5 and TRBJ1-1; D is perhaps TRBD1 (5 bases). This CDR3 comprises 12 residues. V was clipped by 0 bases and J by 11 bases, with 11 bases between them. Germline V lookup: CDR1 SGHKS, CDR2 YYEKEE (reference sequence). CDR3 nucleotide sequence: TGTGCCAGCAGCTTGGCAGGCAGGGTTGCTTTCTTT. Its protein is CASSLAGRVAFF.

V gene TRBV27 combines with J gene TRBJ1-2; 7 positions match TRBD1. V lost 5 bases, J lost 4 bases, and 4 bases stayed unmatched. The germline V gene encodes CDR1 MNHEY and CDR2 SMNVEV (reference sequence). The CDR3 loop spans 13 amino acids. CDR3 in amino acids: CASSRTGVYGYTF. In DNA, the CDR3 is TGTGCCAGCAGTCGAACAGGGGTCTATGGCTACACCTTC.

The V call is TRBV18, the J call TRBJ1-6, with 8 bases matching TRBD1. Looked up from germline, CDR1 is KGHSH and CDR2 is LQKENI. This CDR3 comprises 15 residues. The V and J ends lost 2 bases and 9 bases, in that order; junction bases with no gene match: 6. The CDR3 loop reads CASSPETGAGSPLHF. The CDR3 coding sequence is TGTGCCAGCTCACCAGAGACAGGGGCGGGTTCACCCCTCCACTTT. Full variable domain (rest looked up from reference TRBV18 and TRBJ1-6): NAGVMQNPRHLVRRRGQEARLRCSPMKGHSHVYWYRQLPEEGLKFMVYLQKENIIDESGMPKERFSAEFPKEGPSILRIQQVVRGDSAAYFCASSPETGAGSPLHFGNGTRLTVT.

This chain uses TRBV4-2 with TRBJ1-6, with no clear D. Trimming took 0 bases from V and 10 from J, leaving 10 bases between them. The germline gives CDR1 LGHNA, CDR2 YNFKEQ. CDR3 length: 14 amino acids. The CDR3 spells CASSQDRRTSPLHF. Written as DNA, the CDR3 is TGTGCCAGCAGCCAAGACAGGAGGACCTCACCCCTCCACTTT.

This chain connects TRBV30 to TRBJ1-2; the D is unclear. Trimming left V 2 bases short and J 4 bases short, with 8 bases between. The CDR3 extends over 12 amino acids. CDR1 and CDR2 from the germline V gene are GTSNPN and SVGIG (reference sequence). DNA of the CDR3: TGTGCCTGGAGTATTCGGTCCTATGGCTACACCTTC. Translating gives CAWSIRSYGYTF. Variable domain in full (rest from reference TRBV30 and TRBJ1-2): SQTIHQWPATLVQPVGSPLSLECTVEGTSNPNLYWYRQAAGRGLQLLFYSVGIGQISSEVPQNLSASRPQDRQFILSSKKLLLSDSGFYLCAWSIRSYGYTFGSGTRLTVV.

The gene calls are TRBV7-9 and TRBJ1-2; D possibly corresponds to TRBD1 (5 bases). CDR3 length: 13 amino acids. The germline V gene has CDR1 SEHNR and CDR2 FQNEAQ (reference sequence). The germline V and J ends were trimmed by 5 bases and 3 bases, with 10 bases remaining between them. The chain's CDR3 is CASSQTDYYGYTF. The CDR3 region has the DNA TGTGCCAGCAGCCAGACAGATTACTATGGCTACACCTTC.

V and J are TRBV10-3 and TRBJ2-1; TRBD2 aligns across 12 bases. The CDR3 has 15 residues. V dropped 4 bases and J dropped 4; count of bases not matched to a gene: 2. Germline-derived CDR1 and CDR2 are ENHRY and SYGVKD. The CDR3 DNA reads TGTGCCATCAGTGCCCTAGCGGGGGGGTACAATGAGCAGTTCTTC. It encodes CAISALAGGYNEQFF.

The CDR3: CASSQGPQDYGYTF. The CDR3 DNA reads TGTGCCAGCAGCCAAGGGCCCCAGGACTATGGCTACACCTTC. The chain carries TRBV14 and TRBJ1-2, with D unclear. The CDR3 has 14 amino acids. The germline gives CDR1 SGHDN, CDR2 FVKESK. The V end lost 1 base, the J end lost 3 bases, and 9 bases lay between the germline ends.

This clone was counted once. DNA for the CDR3: TGTGCCAGCAGCTCCCCTAGCGGGGTGCCCATAAATGAGCAGTTCTTC. It translates to CASSSPSGVPINEQFF. This chain joins TRBV7-2 and TRBJ2-1, with 9 bases aligning to TRBD2. There are 16 residues in the CDR3. Germline CDR1 is SGHTA and CDR2 is FQGNSA. Trimming cost V 4 bases and J 7 bases; bases outside gene matches: 11.

This chain uses TRBV11-3 with TRBJ2-2; no clear D. The CDR3 consists of 15 residues. From germline, CDR1 is SGHNT and CDR2 YENEEA. V was cut by 0 bases and J by 4 bases, with 9 bases left in between. CDR3 loop: CASSLEAGFTGELFF. Written as DNA, the CDR3 is TGTGCCAGCAGCTTAGAGGCCGGGTTCACCGGGGAGCTGTTTTTT. Full variable domain (missing parts from reference TRBV11-3 and TRBJ2-2): EAGVVQSPRYKIIEKKQPVAFWCNPISGHNTLYWYLQNLGQGPELLIRYENEEAVDDSQLPKDRFSAERLKGVDSTLKIQPAELGDSAVYLCASSLEAGFTGELFFGEGSRLTVL.

The CDR3 nucleotides are TGTGCCAGCAGCCCACAAGCCGGGGAGACCCAGTACTTC. It yields the protein CASSPQAGETQYF. The chain recombines TRBV9 with TRBJ2-5; D is ambiguous. Looked up from germline, CDR1 is SGDLS and CDR2 is YYNGEE. This CDR3 comprises 13 residues. V dropped 4 bases and J dropped 5 bases, with 12 bases sitting between them. Full variable domain (outside the CDR3, taken from reference TRBV9 and TRBJ2-5): DSGVTQTPKHLITATGQRVTLRCSPRSGDLSVYWYQQSLDQGLQFLIQYYNGEERAKGNILERFSAQQFPDLHSELNLSSLELGDSALYFCASSPQAGETQYFGPGTRLLVL.

This clone was detected only once. The chain employs TRBV7-2 and TRBJ2-5, with 12 nucleotides matching TRBD2. The CDR3 is 16 residues long. Per germline, CDR1 SGHTA and CDR2 FQGNSA. Trimming removed 1 base from V and 2 bases from J; junction bases left unmatched: 2. The CDR3 nucleotides are TGTGCCAGCAGCTTAGGGCTAGCGGGGGGGCAAGAGACCCAGTACTTC. It specifies CASSLGLAGGQETQYF.

The chain has TRBV29-1 and TRBJ2-7; D is possibly TRBD2 (6 bases). CDR3 length: 16 amino acids. The germline CDR1 and CDR2 sequences are SQVTM and ANQGSEA. V lost 0 bases, J lost 1 base, and 16 bases lay in between. CDR3 sequence reads: CSVEDPTRGYSYEQYF. The DNA for the CDR3 is TGCAGCGTTGAAGATCCCACGCGGGGTTATTCCTACGAGCAGTACTTC.

This sequence joins TRBV7-3 and TRBJ1-6; D is uncertain. The V and J ends lost 0 bases and 9 bases respectively, with 24 bases between them. The CDR3 runs 19 residues. Per germline, CDR1 SGHTA and CDR2 FQGTGA. CDR3 loop: CASSLTRVKGGIAASPLHF. CDR3 sequence (DNA): TGTGCCAGCAGCTTAACTAGGGTGAAGGGAGGAATCGCAGCTTCACCCCTCCACTTT.

This clone was observed a handful of times. The V call is TRBV30, the J call TRBJ1-1; D gene ambiguous. The length of the CDR3 is 11 residues. Germline values: CDR1 GTSNPN, CDR2 SVGIG (reference sequence). The V end lost 3 bases, the J end lost 3 bases, and 5 bases lay between the germline ends. The CDR3 protein is CAWRRDTEAFF. The CDR3 bases are TGTGCCTGGAGGAGGGACACTGAAGCTTTCTTT.

This clone has more than one count but fewer than ten. This rearrangement joins TRBV9 to TRBJ1-1; possibly TRBD1 for D (6 bases). The length of the CDR3 is 14 residues. V was clipped by 4 bases and J by 1 base, with 11 bases between them. CDR1 is SGDLS and CDR2 is YYNGEE in the germline V gene. The CDR3 loop is CASSTRTANTEAFF. The CDR3 nucleotides read TGTGCCAGCAGCACTCGGACAGCGAACACTGAAGCTTTCTTT. The whole variable domain, filled in from reference TRBV9 and TRBJ1-1, reads DSGVTQTPKHLITATGQRVTLRCSPRSGDLSVYWYQQSLDQGLQFLIQYYNGEERAKGNILERFSAQQFPDLHSELNLSSLELGDSALYFCASSTRTANTEAFFGQGTRLTVV.

This chain connects TRBV25-1 to TRBJ2-7; TRBD2 matches at 9 bases. V was pared by 1 base and J by 4 bases, with 11 bases of the junction left unmatched. CDR3 length equals 17 residues. CDR1 and CDR2 (germline): MGHDK, SYGVNS. Here the CDR3 reads CASSESPSGVEGYEQYF. DNA of the CDR3: TGTGCCAGCAGTGAATCTCCTAGCGGGGTGGAAGGATACGAGCAGTACTTC.

CDR3 region: CASSETGQGWSYGYTF. The CDR3 coding sequence is TGTGCCAGCAGTGAAACTGGGCAGGGATGGAGCTATGGCTACACCTTC. V is TRBV6-1 and J is TRBJ1-2; perhaps TRBD1 as D (5 bases). The CDR3 length is 16 residues. Germline CDR1 and CDR2: MNHNS and SASEGT. V shed 2 bases and J shed 4 bases, with 17 bases lying between them.

This clone appeared a single time. This chain links TRBV7-2 with TRBJ2-1; D is ambiguous. Germline assignment: CDR1 SGHTA and CDR2 FQGNSA. The CDR3 loop spans 15 amino acids. Trimming left V 2 bases short and J 6 bases short, with 14 bases between. CDR3 sequence reads: CASSLTPLPSNEQFF. The CDR3 nucleotides read TGTGCCAGCAGCTTAACCCCCCTACCGAGCAATGAGCAGTTCTTC.

V is TRBV19 and J is TRBJ1-1; 7 positions agree with TRBD1. CDR1 is LNHDA and CDR2 is SQIVND in the germline V gene (reference sequence). CDR3 size: 14 residues. Germline trimming cut 7 bases from V and 1 base from J; bases unmatched to any gene: 6. The CDR3 loop is CASTVTGANTEAFF. The CDR3 DNA follows: TGTGCCAGTACCGTTACAGGGGCGAACACTGAAGCTTTCTTT.